One and the same sample provided the 20 T cell receptor beta chains below, sequenced in a study of T cell responses to AZD1222 COVID-19 vaccine. Data came from immunoSEQ multiplex PCR; TCRdb stores just in-frame clones and leaves some out. This table has approximately 89,000 clones, roughly 86% appearing once. The sample in question was peripheral blood, obtained 28 days after the second AZD1222 dose. The receptors come from an adult who received the AZD1222 COVID-19 vaccine.

J is TRBJ2-5 and V is TRBV27; D uncertain. The CDR3 runs to 11 residues. The V end was cut by 5 bases, the J end by 2 bases, with 3 bases between. Per the germline V gene, CDR1 is MNHEY and CDR2 is SMNVEV (reference sequence). The CDR3 loop reads CASSTQETQYF. The CDR3 DNA reads as TGTGCCAGCAGTACGCAAGAGACCCAGTACTTC.

The V gene is TRBV7-2, the J gene TRBJ2-1, with 10 bases that match TRBD2. CDR1 and CDR2 from the germline V gene are SGHTA and FQGNSA. J was trimmed by 6 bases and V by 3 bases; bases with no gene match: 5. This CDR3 contains 15 residues. Written as DNA, the CDR3 is TGTGCCAGCAGCTTTTTAGCGGGGGGTGCCAATGAGCAGTTCTTC. Protein sequence: CASSFLAGGANEQFF.

The gene calls are TRBV19 and TRBJ1-4; 7 nucleotides agree with TRBD1. The germline CDR1 and CDR2 sequences are LNHDA and SQIVND (reference sequence). Trimming removed 5 bases from V and 8 bases from J; junction bases left unmatched: 8. The CDR3 has 14 residues. The DNA of the CDR3 is TGTGCCAGTAGTGCAGGGACAGATTTCGAAAAACTGTTTTTT. Translating it yields CASSAGTDFEKLFF.

The chain recombines TRBV7-8 with TRBJ1-5; 7 bases fit TRBD1. CDR3 length: 15 residues. The trim removed 0 bases at V and 7 bases at J, leaving 6 bases unmatched. The V gene's germline CDR1 is SGHVS and CDR2 FQNEAQ. CDR3 in amino acids: CASSLAGQGGQPQHF. CDR3 coding DNA: TGTGCCAGCAGCTTAGCGGGGCAGGGGGGACAGCCCCAGCATTTT.

The CDR3 protein is CASGVAGHSYEQYF. The CDR3 nucleotides are TGTGCCAGCGGGGTAGCGGGGCATTCCTACGAGCAGTACTTC. The chain joins TRBV6-5 to TRBJ2-7, with 8 bases that match TRBD2. Per germline, CDR1 MNHEY and CDR2 SVGAGI. The V gene end was trimmed by 8 bases and the J gene end by 1 base; junction bases not matched to a gene: 7. The CDR3 runs 14 residues.

The chain couples TRBV5-1 to TRBJ2-1, with D possibly being TRBD1 (6 bases). The CDR3 has 16 residues. CDR1 is SGHRS, CDR2 YFSETQ, per germline. Between the trimmed V and J ends, which lost 6 bases and 0 bases, there was a span of 16 bases. CDR3 nucleotide sequence: TGCGCCAGCAAGGAGCAGGGACAAAGCTCCTACAATGAGCAGTTCTTC. Encoded protein: CASKEQGQSSYNEQFF.

This clone was detected only once. The chain couples TRBV6-5 to TRBJ2-3; D tentatively fits TRBD1 or TRBD2 (5 bases each). CDR1 is MNHEY and CDR2 is SVGAGI in the germline V gene. Trimming pared 6 bases from V and 0 bases from J, leaving 7 bases between. This CDR3 has 13 residues. CDR3 residues: CASRRDSTDTQYF. The CDR3 nucleotides are TGTGCCAGCAGAAGGGACAGCACAGATACGCAGTATTTT.

The genes are TRBV7-2 and TRBJ1-6, with unresolved D. This CDR3 comprises 14 residues. CDR1 SGHTA and CDR2 FQGNSA come from the germline V gene. Trimming pared 6 bases from V and 5 bases from J, leaving 11 bases between. DNA of the CDR3: TGTGCCAGCAGTCTAGACGCAGATAATTCACCCCTCCACTTT. This codes for CASSLDADNSPLHF.

The chain is built from TRBV4-1 and TRBJ2-7, with unresolved D. Germline CDR1 and CDR2: MGHRA and YSYEKL. The V and J ends lost 0 bases and 2 bases respectively, with 5 bases between them. The CDR3 spans 13 residues. CDR3 region: CASSQDSTYEQYF. CDR3 coding DNA: TGCGCCAGCAGCCAAGACAGCACCTACGAGCAGTACTTC.

The chain employs TRBV19 and TRBJ2-3, with D tentatively TRBD2 (5 bases). CDR1 is LNHDA and CDR2 is SQIVND in the germline V gene (reference sequence). This CDR3 region has 15 residues. V gave up 7 bases and J gave up 0 bases, with 14 bases separating them. CDR3 coding DNA: TGTGCCAGTACCAAGGACTCTGCTAGCACAGATACGCAGTATTTT. It specifies CASTKDSASTDTQYF.

CDR3 protein: CASGKEDHNEQFF. CDR3 DNA: TGTGCCAGCGGTAAGGAAGATCATAATGAGCAGTTCTTC. This chain joins TRBV27 and TRBJ2-1; D remains unclear. V was clipped by 8 bases and J by 7 bases, with 15 bases between them. The CDR3 extends over 13 amino acids. CDR1 and CDR2 (germline): MNHEY, SMNVEV (reference sequence).

This clone was detected only a few times. The rearrangement links TRBV7-3 to TRBJ2-7, with unresolved D. With 5 bases removed from V and 2 bases from J, the gap between germline ends came to 13 bases. The CDR3 loop spans 14 amino acids. The germline CDR1 and CDR2 sequences are SGHTA and FQGTGA. The CDR3: CASSPYLRPYEQYF. The CDR3 region has the DNA TGTGCCAGCAGCCCCTACCTCCGTCCCTACGAGCAGTACTTC.

The J gene is TRBJ2-1, the V gene TRBV19, with 7 bases identical to TRBD2. Germline V CDR1 and CDR2: LNHDA, SQIVND (reference sequence). Germline trimming cut 7 bases from V and 6 bases from J; bases unmatched to any gene: 21. The CDR3 spans 18 residues. CDR3: CASKDPASGGTRGNEQFF. The DNA for the CDR3 is TGTGCCAGTAAGGACCCGGCTAGCGGAGGAACACGGGGCAATGAGCAGTTCTTC.

CDR3 sequence (DNA): TGCGCCAGCAGTCCCGTCAACACCCGGGACAATTTACCCAAGTATAGCAATCAGCCCCAGCATTTT. This gives the protein CASSPVNTRDNLPKYSNQPQHF. This chain uses TRBV10-1 with TRBJ1-5; D might be TRBD1 (6 bases). The CDR3 is 22 amino acids. V dropped 5 bases and J dropped 0 bases, with 32 bases sitting between them. CDR1 is WNHNN and CDR2 is SYGVQD in the germline V gene (reference sequence).

The rearrangement links TRBV5-6 to TRBJ2-5; 11 bases are shared with TRBD2. V shed 1 base and J 2 bases; nucleotides not matched to a gene: 1. Germline lookup yields CDR1 SGHDT and CDR2 YYEEEE. The CDR3 is 15 amino acids. The CDR3 DNA sequence: TGTGCCAGCAGCTTGACTAGCGGGGGTCAAGAGACCCAGTACTTC. This gives the protein CASSLTSGGQETQYF.

This clone was found once. The chain joins TRBV30 to TRBJ1-4, with 7 bases lining up with TRBD1. The CDR3 contains 13 residues. V lost 3 bases, J lost 7 bases, and 5 bases stayed unmatched. From germline, CDR1 is GTSNPN and CDR2 SVGIG (reference sequence). The CDR3 DNA sequence: TGTGCCTGGAGGGAGGGGGCGAGTGAAAAACTGTTTTTT. Translation: CAWREGASEKLFF.

J is TRBJ2-7 and V is TRBV18; no firm D call. The germline V and J ends were trimmed by 3 bases and 3 bases, with 9 bases remaining between them. Germline V gene lookup returns CDR1 KGHSH and CDR2 LQKENI. This CDR3 contains 13 residues. The CDR3 reads CASSPASFYEQYF. The CDR3 DNA reads TGTGCCAGCTCACCGGCCAGTTTCTACGAGCAGTACTTC.

This chain uses TRBV6-6 with TRBJ1-4, with D unresolved. This CDR3 spans 14 amino acids. The germline V and J ends were trimmed by 6 bases and 4 bases, with 12 bases remaining between them. Germline values: CDR1 MNHNY, CDR2 SVGAGI (reference sequence). DNA for the CDR3: TGTGCCAGCAGACCGCGGACGGATAATGAAAAACTGTTTTTT. Its translation is CASRPRTDNEKLFF.

This chain joins TRBV18 and TRBJ2-3, with 10 bases identical to TRBD1. CDR1 is KGHSH, CDR2 LQKENI, per germline. The CDR3 runs to 17 residues. After removal of 3 bases from V and 2 bases from J, the junction contained 8 bases not matched to a gene. The CDR3 loop is CASSPPLGQGSTDTQYF. In nucleotides, the CDR3 is TGTGCCAGCTCACCCCCATTGGGACAGGGGTCCACAGATACGCAGTATTTT.

The rearrangement links TRBV29-1 to TRBJ1-2; 7 positions match TRBD1. The CDR3 covers 13 residues. Trimming removed 7 bases from V and 2 bases from J; junction bases left unmatched: 7. The V gene's germline CDR1 is SQVTM and CDR2 ANQGSEA. For the CDR3, the DNA is TGCAGCGCCTCAACAGGGGCGAACTATGGCTACACCTTC. It codes for CSASTGANYGYTF.